Presented here are 29 T cell receptor beta chains from one specimen sequenced in a study of PD-1 blockade in classical Hodgkin lymphoma. The time point was: cycle 4 day 1 (C4D1), after five to seven weeks of nivolumab. In every patient, relapse followed autologous stem cell transplantation, while exposure to brentuximab vedotin differed. Profiled with immunoSEQ multiplex PCR; TCRdb holds only in-frame clones, not every one. The repertoire consists of approximately 84,000 clones, with nearly 85% occurring once and the leading ten covering about 15%. The sequences come from peripheral blood mononuclear cells (PBMCs), collected before the fourth cycle of nivolumab. The receptors come from a human donor with classical Hodgkin lymphoma.

V is TRBV29-1 and J is TRBJ2-7; TRBD2 is a possible D gene (7 bases). V lost 6 bases, J lost 6 bases, and 21 bases lay in between. Germline CDR1 SQVTM, CDR2 ANQGSEA. This CDR3 is built from 14 residues. In DNA, the CDR3 is TGCAGCGTGGGGGGGGGACAATTGGATCGCGAGCAGTACTTC. Its translation is CSVGGGQLDREQYF.

The V gene is TRBV10-3, the J gene TRBJ1-5, with no clear D. V lost 6 bases to trimming and J lost 0 bases, with 3 bases between them. Germline V gives CDR1 ENHRY, CDR2 SYGVKD. This CDR3 is 12 amino acids long. The CDR3 nucleotides are TGTGCCATCAGGGATAGCAATCAGCCCCAGCATTTT. Translated: CAIRDSNQPQHF.

V and J are TRBV7-7 and TRBJ2-3; weak D call: TRBD1 (6 bases). This CDR3 has 15 residues. V shed 5 bases and J shed 5 bases, with 17 bases lying between them. The germline V gene has CDR1 SSHAT and CDR2 FNYEAQ (reference sequence). CDR3 nucleotide sequence: TGTGCCAGCAGCCCGTTAGGACAGACCGAAGATACGCAGTATTTT. This translates into CASSPLGQTEDTQYF. The full variable domain, completed using reference TRBV7-7 and TRBJ2-3, is GAGVSQSPRYKVTKRGQDVTLRCDPISSHATLYWYQQALGQGPEFLTYFNYEAQPDKSGLPSDRFSAERPEGSISTLTIQRTEQRDSAMYRCASSPLGQTEDTQYFGPGTRLTVL.

CDR3 region: CAWSDQGDQPQHF. DNA for the CDR3: TGTGCCTGGAGTGATCAGGGTGACCAGCCCCAGCATTTT. The chain carries TRBV30 and TRBJ1-5; D is perhaps TRBD1 (5 bases). The length of the CDR3 is 13 residues. The germline V and J ends were trimmed by 1 base and 7 bases, with 11 bases remaining between them. Germline loops: CDR1 GTSNPN, CDR2 SVGIG (reference sequence).

DNA for the CDR3: TGCAGCGTTCCTCTGTACAATGAGCAGTTCTTC. It is translated as CSVPLYNEQFF. The chain has TRBV29-1 and TRBJ2-1, with no clear D. This CDR3 has 11 amino acids. The V end lost 5 bases, the J end lost 4 bases, and 6 bases lay between the germline ends. CDR1 is SQVTM and CDR2 is ANQGSEA in the germline V gene.

This clone was seen at least ten times. The J gene is TRBJ2-2, the V gene TRBV4-2, with D perhaps TRBD2 (5 bases). This CDR3 comprises 18 residues. CDR1 is LGHNA and CDR2 is YNFKEQ in the germline V gene. V lost 2 bases and J lost 4, with 20 bases in between. The CDR3, as DNA: TGTGCCAGCAGCCAATGGGCACGATTTATTCGGGGCACCGGGGAGCTGTTTTTT. Amino acids: CASSQWARFIRGTGELFF.

The CDR3 loop reads CASSLQGENTIYF. CDR3 in DNA: TGTGCCAGCAGCTTGCAGGGAGAAAACACCATATATTTT. This chain connects TRBV5-4 to TRBJ1-3; weak D call: TRBD1 (5 bases). The CDR3 extends over 13 amino acids. The V gene's germline CDR1 is SGHNT and CDR2 YYREEE (reference sequence). V was pared by 1 base and J by 6 bases, with 8 bases between.

This chain joins TRBV19 and TRBJ2-1; no firm D call. The germline CDR1 and CDR2 sequences are LNHDA and SQIVND (reference sequence). V was shortened by 5 bases and J by 8 bases, with 16 bases between the two germline ends. This CDR3 comprises 14 residues. The chain's CDR3 is CASSDVVSFDEQFF. The CDR3 DNA reads as TGTGCCAGTAGTGATGTAGTGTCATTCGATGAGCAGTTCTTC.

CDR3 nucleotide sequence: TGTGCCTGGATTGCCAGCAGAGCTTATGGCTACACCTTC. It specifies CAWIASRAYGYTF. V and J are TRBV30 and TRBJ1-2; D remains unclear. This CDR3 comprises 13 residues. The germline V and J ends were trimmed by 4 bases and 5 bases, with 14 bases remaining between them. Germline-derived CDR1 and CDR2 are GTSNPN and SVGIG (reference sequence).

The DNA of the CDR3 is TGTGCCAGTAAAGGGTCGGACGCCCTACAGGCCTTGGGAGGCTACACCTTC. This gives the protein CASKGSDALQALGGYTF. This chain joins TRBV19 and TRBJ1-2; D is perhaps TRBD1 (5 bases). The ends were cut back, 7 bases at V and 8 bases at J, with 29 bases in the middle. CDR3 length: 17 amino acids. Germline V lookup: CDR1 LNHDA, CDR2 SQIVND (reference sequence).

This chain links TRBV7-3 with TRBJ1-1; D not resolved. The length of the CDR3 is 15 residues. Looked up from germline, CDR1 is SGHTA and CDR2 is FQGTGA. Trimming took 0 bases from V and 0 from J, leaving 8 bases between them. CDR3 bases: TGTGCCAGCAGCTTAACTGGGGTCGTGAACACTGAAGCTTTCTTT. This codes for CASSLTGVVNTEAFF.

The V and J genes are TRBV18 and TRBJ1-5; 10 bases fit TRBD1. V lost 6 bases and J lost 4; bases outside the gene matches: 3. CDR1 and CDR2 from the germline V gene are KGHSH and LQKENI. The CDR3 spans 14 residues. For the CDR3, the DNA is TGTGCCAGCTCTGGACAGGGGGTGAATCAGCCCCAGCATTTT. It is translated as CASSGQGVNQPQHF. The whole variable domain, remainder taken from reference TRBV18 and TRBJ1-5, is NAGVMQNPRHLVRRRGQEARLRCSPMKGHSHVYWYRQLPEEGLKFMVYLQKENIIDESGMPKERFSAEFPKEGPSILRIQQVVRGDSAAYFCASSGQGVNQPQHFGDGTRLSIL.

This rearrangement joins TRBV5-1 to TRBJ2-5, with TRBD1 matching 7 bases. V shed 4 bases and J 5 bases; nucleotides not matched to a gene: 8. The CDR3 is 14 amino acids. Germline lookup yields CDR1 SGHRS and CDR2 YFSETQ. The CDR3 sequence: CASSGDSVRETQYF. CDR3 in DNA: TGCGCCAGCAGCGGGGACAGCGTCCGGGAGACCCAGTACTTC.

This clone was recorded once. V usage is TRBV7-2 and J usage is TRBJ2-1; D may be TRBD1 (6 bases). CDR3 size: 15 residues. From germline, CDR1 is SGHTA and CDR2 FQGNSA. V shed 0 bases and J shed 0 bases, with 6 bases lying between them. The CDR3 DNA reads as TGTGCCAGCAGCTTAGCGGGGGCCTCCTACAATGAGCAGTTCTTC. Protein sequence: CASSLAGASYNEQFF.

CDR3 in amino acids: CASSLGAGAYNEQFF. Here the CDR3 DNA reads TGTGCCAGCAGCCTTGGAGCTGGGGCCTACAATGAGCAGTTCTTC. This chain connects TRBV6-4 to TRBJ2-1; D remains ambiguous. V was shortened by 6 bases and J by 2 bases, with 14 bases between the two germline ends. The CDR3 extends over 15 amino acids. CDR1 and CDR2 (germline): MRHNA, SNTAGT.

This sequence joins TRBV29-1 and TRBJ1-1; D not resolved. This CDR3 contains 13 residues. CDR1 SQVTM and CDR2 ANQGSEA come from the germline V gene. V was trimmed by 4 bases and J by 0 bases, leaving 9 bases between them. CDR3 in amino acids: CSVVQSLNTEAFF. CDR3 nucleotide sequence: TGCAGCGTTGTTCAGAGCTTGAACACTGAAGCTTTCTTT. Supplemented by reference TRBV29-1 and TRBJ1-1, the full variable domain reads SAVISQKPSRDICQRGTSLTIQCQVDSQVTMMFWYRQQPGQSLTLIATANQGSEATYESGFVIDKFPISRPNLTFSTLTVSNMSPEDSSIYLCSVVQSLNTEAFFGQGTRLTVV.

The chain joins TRBV5-4 to TRBJ1-2; TRBD1 agrees at 9 bases. The CDR3 has 15 amino acids. Trimming cost V 4 bases and J 7 bases; bases outside gene matches: 11. The germline V gene encodes CDR1 SGHNT and CDR2 YYREEE (reference sequence). The CDR3 bases are TGTGCCAGCAGCCGACTACAGGGGGCGCCGGGTGGCTACACCTTC. Translation: CASSRLQGAPGGYTF.

This chain joins TRBV28 and TRBJ2-3; the D gene is possibly TRBD2 (6 bases). From germline, CDR1 is MDHEN and CDR2 SYDVKM. This CDR3 comprises 13 residues. The ends were cut back, 8 bases at V and 1 base at J, with 10 bases in the middle. CDR3 bases: TGTGCCAGCCGGGACTTGGGCACAGATACGCAGTATTTT. Its protein product is CASRDLGTDTQYF.

The chain has TRBV28 and TRBJ1-2; D gene ambiguous. V was trimmed by 6 bases and J by 8 bases, leaving 19 bases between them. This CDR3 is built from 14 residues. Per the germline V gene, CDR1 is MDHEN and CDR2 is SYDVKM. CDR3 protein: CASRSAESTGGYTF. The CDR3 region has the DNA TGTGCCAGCAGGTCGGCGGAGTCCACCGGCGGCTACACCTTC.

The rearrangement joins TRBV9 to TRBJ2-5; possible D gene TRBD1, 5 bases. In germline, CDR1 is SGDLS, CDR2 YYNGEE. The CDR3 consists of 14 residues. V was cut by 0 bases and J by 4 bases, with 10 bases left in between. The CDR3 sequence: CASSVGGGLETQYF. DNA of the CDR3: TGTGCCAGCAGCGTAGGGGGCGGTTTAGAGACCCAGTACTTC.

This chain links TRBV28 with TRBJ1-3; no clear D. Germline V gives CDR1 MDHEN, CDR2 SYDVKM. The CDR3 is 13 residues long. The V end lost 5 bases, the J end lost 5 bases, and 10 bases lay between the germline ends. In nucleotides, the CDR3 is TGTGCCAGCAGTGGGGAGTTTAGAAACACCATATATTTT. It translates to CASSGEFRNTIYF.

J is TRBJ1-4 and V is TRBV10-3; D perhaps matches TRBD1 (5 bases). From germline, CDR1 is ENHRY and CDR2 SYGVKD. The CDR3 is made up of 13 amino acids. V was shortened by 7 bases and J by 2 bases, with 8 bases between the two germline ends. The CDR3 DNA reads TGTGCCATCAAGTCAGGGACTAATGAAAAACTGTTTTTT. It translates to CAIKSGTNEKLFF.

The chain uses TRBV7-2 and TRBJ2-2; possible D gene TRBD2, 6 bases. This CDR3 region has 14 residues. From germline, CDR1 is SGHTA and CDR2 FQGNSA. V was cut by 4 bases and J by 6 bases, with 12 bases left in between. CDR3 amino acids: CASSSSGYAGELFF. The CDR3 DNA reads as TGTGCCAGCAGCTCCAGCGGGTACGCCGGGGAGCTGTTTTTT.

In the case of this clone: Within the sample, other DNA sequences also encode this same CDR3. This chain uses TRBV5-1 with TRBJ1-1; no clear D. Germline V gene sequence: CDR1 SGHRS, CDR2 YFSETQ. Trimming cost V 0 bases and J 0 bases, with 6 bases left between them. The CDR3 length is 14 residues. The CDR3 DNA reads as TGCGCCAGCAGCTTGGCTAGCATGAACACTGAAGCTTTCTTT. Amino acid sequence: CASSLASMNTEAFF.

The gene calls are TRBV7-9 and TRBJ2-2, with D perhaps matching TRBD1 or TRBD2 (5 bases each). V was clipped by 5 bases and J by 3 bases, with 13 bases between them. The CDR3 totals 15 residues. From germline, CDR1 is SEHNR and CDR2 FQNEAQ (reference sequence). Here the CDR3 DNA reads TGTGCCAGCAGCGTCGGGACCAGGGACACCGGGGAGCTGTTTTTT. Translating gives CASSVGTRDTGELFF.

This rearrangement joins TRBV6-5 to TRBJ1-1; the match to TRBD1 covers 11 bases. The CDR3 is 15 residues long. J lost 7 bases, V lost 6 bases, and 10 bases had no gene match. The germline V gene has CDR1 MNHEY and CDR2 SVGAGI. DNA for the CDR3: TGTGCCAGCAGCCGAGGGACAGGGGGACAGGGTGAAGCTTTCTTT. This translates into CASSRGTGGQGEAFF.

V gene TRBV6-6 combines with J gene TRBJ2-7; the D gene is possibly TRBD1 (5 bases). The V gene lost 5 bases and the J gene lost 2 bases, with 10 bases spanning the gap. The germline V gene encodes CDR1 MNHNY and CDR2 SVGAGI (reference sequence). The CDR3 covers 13 residues. The CDR3 reads CASSTGTTYEQYF. For the CDR3, the DNA is TGTGCCAGCAGTACAGGAACCACCTACGAGCAGTACTTC.

The chain uses TRBV28 and TRBJ1-1; TRBD1 is a possible D gene (5 bases). Germline CDR1 MDHEN, CDR2 SYDVKM. The V end lost 8 bases, the J end lost 8 bases, and 18 bases lay between the germline ends. The CDR3 is 13 amino acids. The CDR3 loop reads CASGQTRGVEAFF. CDR3 coding DNA: TGTGCCAGCGGCCAGACGAGGGGAGTAGAAGCTTTCTTT.

In this sample, this clone turned up once. V and J are TRBV28 and TRBJ2-3; 7 bases map to TRBD2. The junction had 10 bases not matched to a gene; V was cut back by 3 bases and J by 1 base. The CDR3 length is 17 residues. CDR1 and CDR2 (germline): MDHEN, SYDVKM. The CDR3 here is CASSFWFGGEGTDTQYF. The CDR3 DNA is TGTGCCAGCAGTTTTTGGTTTGGGGGGGAAGGCACAGATACGCAGTATTTT.